This T cell receptor (beta chain) was profiled in a study of blood T cell repertoires in COVID-19. Across the whole study: Donors in the United States, Italy and Spain gave samples during acute or convalescent COVID-19. Sources were T cells, B-cell-depleted T cells, or PBMCs; the material itself was cDNA or gDNA.

Per the authors' pipeline: Reference gene primer amplification yielded estimated nucleated cell counts. Profiled with immunoSEQ multiplex PCR; TCRdb holds only in-frame clones, not every one. V and J calls and clone size are copied from that table; D and trimming were computed from the DNA. The repertoire consists of about 140,000 clones, with almost 90% occurring once and the leading ten covering 10%. V was clipped by 3 bases and J by 10 bases, with 19 bases between them. This CDR3 is 14 amino acids long. Looked up from germline, CDR1 is SGDLS and CDR2 is YYNGEE. This receptor was taken from a man in his forties or fifties with active or convalescent COVID-19. The chain employs TRBV9 and TRBJ1-2, with D possibly matching TRBD1 (5 bases). The sequencing sample was made of peripheral blood. The CDR3 sequence is CASSEGYGHNVYTF. DNA for the CDR3: TGTGCCAGCAGCGAGGGTTACGGACATAACGTCTACACCTTC. Filled out from reference TRBV9 and TRBJ1-2, the complete variable domain reads DSGVTQTPKHLITATGQRVTLRCSPRSGDLSVYWYQQSLDQGLQFLIQYYNGEERAKGNILERFSAQQFPDLHSELNLSSLELGDSALYFCASSEGYGHNVYTFGSGTRLTVV.